This T cell receptor (beta chain) is from a study of shared clonotypes between healthy human individuals. Looking at the study overall: CD4 naive and memory got three plates each, CD8 naive two, CD8 memory one. Broader study findings: Naive subsets tended to show greater estimated richness than memory subsets.

Naive CD8 cells, CD45RO-negative and positively selected for CCR7, excluded terminally differentiated effector memory CD45RA+ cells. There are 16 residues in the CDR3. V dropped 1 base and J dropped 2 bases, with 16 bases sitting between them. The V gene's germline CDR1 is SGHNT and CDR2 YYREEE (reference sequence). When replicate PCRs were run on sorted subsets, they used approximately 210 ng DNA, tens of thousands of T cell genomes. Source study methods: Junction-only immunoSEQ sequences carried no quality scores, so filtering differed. Generated by immunoSEQ multiplex PCR, the TCRdb table keeps only in-frame clones and is missing some. D and trimming were read from the DNA, whereas the V and J calls and clone size are those reported in that table. The table shows 550,000 to 750,000 clones, with 95% to 96% occurring only once. This clone was observed a single time. The antigen is undetermined.

The clonotype was recovered from a woman in her twenties or thirties in good health. The specimen was naive CD8+ T cells sorted from blood. The genes are TRBV5-4 and TRBJ2-7; D ambiguous. The CDR3 spells CASSLNGPIGTYEQYF. CDR3 DNA: TGTGCCAGCAGCTTGAACGGGCCTATAGGGACCTACGAGCAGTACTTC.